The clone carrying this T cell receptor beta chain was observed once. The antigen remains unidentified. Sample-barcoded 5' priming and a J-beta primer mix drove a second PCR of about 6 to 12 cycles. A single record per CDR3 protein comes from TCRdb applying MiXCR to the 5' RACE reads. The sample shows 540,000 or so distinct CDR3 sequences, around half of them seen only once. CDR1 is SGHTA and CDR2 is FQGNSA in the germline V gene. The CDR3 has 17 amino acids. J gave up 4 bases and V 2 bases, and 8 bases lay outside the gene matches. These data come from a study of blood T cells in healthy people across ages. Study-level findings and limits: Observed TCR beta diversity showed a strong correlation with the percentage of naive T cells as measured by flow cytometry. Compared with aged donors, long-lived donors showed fewer expanded clones, suggesting selection.

The rearrangement links TRBV7-2 to TRBJ2-3, with 11 bases aligning to TRBD2. The sequence came from an elderly man in good health. Sequencing was carried out using blood. In DNA, the CDR3 is TGTGCCAGCAGCTTAACTAGCGGGGGTTATTACGCAGATACGCAGTATTTT. Translated, it gives CASSLTSGGYYADTQYF.